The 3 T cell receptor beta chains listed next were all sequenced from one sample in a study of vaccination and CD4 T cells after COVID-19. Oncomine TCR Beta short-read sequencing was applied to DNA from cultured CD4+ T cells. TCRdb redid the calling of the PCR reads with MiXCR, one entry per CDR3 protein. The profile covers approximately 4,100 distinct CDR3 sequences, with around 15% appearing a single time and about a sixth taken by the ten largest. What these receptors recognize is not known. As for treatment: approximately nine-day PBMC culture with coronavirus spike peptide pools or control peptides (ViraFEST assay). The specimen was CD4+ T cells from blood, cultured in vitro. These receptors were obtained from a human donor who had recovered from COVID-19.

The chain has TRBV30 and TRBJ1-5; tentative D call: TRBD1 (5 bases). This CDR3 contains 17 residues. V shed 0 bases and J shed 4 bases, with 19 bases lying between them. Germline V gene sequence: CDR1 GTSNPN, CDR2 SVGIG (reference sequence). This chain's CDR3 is CAWSVLGTSTRNQPQHF. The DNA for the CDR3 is TGTGCCTGGAGTGTACTTGGGACTTCCACGAGGAATCAGCCCCAGCATTTT.

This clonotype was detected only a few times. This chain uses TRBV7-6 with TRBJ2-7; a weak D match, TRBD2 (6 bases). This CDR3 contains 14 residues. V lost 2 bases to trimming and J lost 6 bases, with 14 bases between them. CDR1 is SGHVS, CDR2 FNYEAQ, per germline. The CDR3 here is CASSLMAEAGEQYF. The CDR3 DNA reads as TGTGCCAGCAGCTTAATGGCAGAAGCGGGCGAGCAGTACTTC.

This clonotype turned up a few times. Here the CDR3 reads CASSLASFRNQETQYF. The DNA for the CDR3 is TGTGCCAGCAGCTTAGCGAGTTTCCGGAACCAAGAGACCCAGTACTTC. The V gene is TRBV7-9, the J gene TRBJ2-5, with no clear D. The germline V gene has CDR1 SEHNR and CDR2 FQNEAQ (reference sequence). V was cut by 0 bases and J by 0 bases, with 11 bases left in between. The CDR3 has 16 amino acids. The full variable domain, completed using reference TRBV7-9 and TRBJ2-5, is DTGVSQNPRHKITKRGQNVTFRCDPISEHNRLYWYRQTLGQGPEFLTYFQNEAQLEKSRLLSDRFSAERPKGSFSTLEIQRTEQGDSAMYLCASSLASFRNQETQYFGPGTRLLVL.